The 27 T cell receptor beta chains presented below share a single source sample, sequenced in a study of cytomegalovirus exposure and HLA in healthy donors. The PCR contained 60 Vbeta and 13 Jbeta primers. Sequencing used immunoSEQ multiplex PCR; TCRdb keeps in-frame clones, though not all of them. Among roughly 200,000 clones listed, 9.5% were seen once. The specimen sequenced was PBMCs. Receptors originate from a woman aged 25 to 45 in good health and CMV-seropositive.

The sample holds a few counts of this clone. The chain couples TRBV2 to TRBJ2-7, with 10 bases lining up with TRBD2. J was trimmed by 4 bases and V by 4 bases; bases with no gene match: 10. The CDR3 consists of 16 residues. CDR1 and CDR2 (germline): SNHLY, FYNNEI. CDR3 protein: CASSGVGWGLAYEQYF. Written as DNA, the CDR3 is TGTGCCAGCAGTGGAGTAGGGTGGGGACTAGCGTACGAGCAGTACTTC.

This clone was observed a handful of times. This chain joins TRBV11-2 and TRBJ2-5; D is possibly TRBD2 (5 bases). V shed 3 bases and J shed 5 bases, with 7 bases lying between them. Germline CDR1 is SGHAT and CDR2 is FQNNGV. CDR3 length equals 12 residues. The CDR3 DNA reads TGTGCCAGCAGCTTTCCGGGGGAGACCCAGTACTTC. The encoded protein is CASSFPGETQYF.

This clone showed up just a few times. The chain employs TRBV6-5 and TRBJ1-5, with 9 positions matching TRBD1. Germline V gene sequence: CDR1 MNHEY, CDR2 SVGAGI. The CDR3 spans 15 residues. Losses at the gene ends were 4 bases for V and 6 bases for J; bases not matched to a gene: 7. The DNA for the CDR3 is TGTGCCAGCAGTTCAGGACAGGGGAGAACTCAGCCCCAGCATTTT. Protein product: CASSSGQGRTQPQHF.

This clone showed up just a few times. This chain connects TRBV27 to TRBJ1-2; D ambiguous. In germline, CDR1 is MNHEY, CDR2 SMNVEV (reference sequence). Trimming pared 3 bases from V and 2 bases from J, leaving 7 bases between. The CDR3 consists of 13 residues. The CDR3 reads CASSLRENYGYTF. CDR3 nucleotides: TGTGCCAGCAGTTTGCGGGAGAACTATGGCTACACCTTC.

V is TRBV27 and J is TRBJ2-2; 7 bases fit TRBD1. CDR1 and CDR2 from the germline V gene are MNHEY and SMNVEV (reference sequence). The V and J ends lost 6 bases and 2 bases, in that order; junction bases with no gene match: 15. This CDR3 has 18 residues. The CDR3 reads CASSITPPDRINTGELFF. CDR3 nucleotides: TGTGCCAGCAGCATAACCCCACCGGACAGGATAAACACCGGGGAGCTGTTTTTT.

The rearrangement uses TRBV6-5 and TRBJ2-7; D not resolved. The CDR3 is 13 amino acids. The germline CDR1 and CDR2 sequences are MNHEY and SVGAGI. The V end lost 4 bases, the J end lost 3 bases, and 10 bases lay between the germline ends. The CDR3 sequence: CASSSYTDYEQYF. CDR3 nucleotide sequence: TGTGCCAGCAGTTCTTATACAGACTACGAGCAGTACTTC.

The table lists this clone with a few counts. CDR3 in amino acids: CASSLSGQAQSRTQYF. CDR3 coding DNA: TGTGCCAGCAGCTTATCGGGACAGGCCCAAAGTCGGACCCAGTACTTC. This chain links TRBV7-7 with TRBJ2-5, with 8 bases aligning to TRBD1. In germline, CDR1 is SSHAT, CDR2 FNYEAQ (reference sequence). The CDR3 has 16 amino acids. V shed 2 bases and J 7 bases; nucleotides not matched to a gene: 12.

This clone was counted a few times. This sequence joins TRBV7-2 and TRBJ2-7, with 11 positions matching TRBD2. V shed 5 bases, J shed 3 bases, and the junction held 6 bases outside the gene matches. Germline V gene lookup returns CDR1 SGHTA and CDR2 FQGNSA. The CDR3 is 15 residues long. CDR3 nucleotides: TGTGCCAGCAGCCGGTCCGGGACTAGCGGCTACGAGCAGTACTTC. Its protein product is CASSRSGTSGYEQYF.

This clone was detected a few times. The chain links TRBV29-1 to TRBJ2-3; D is possibly TRBD2 (6 bases). The CDR3 contains 14 residues. Germline V gives CDR1 SQVTM, CDR2 ANQGSEA. Trimming removed 6 bases at V and 2 bases at J, with 15 bases between. CDR3 nucleotide sequence: TGCAGCGTGACTGGGGAGGTATCCACAGATACGCAGTATTTT. Encoded protein: CSVTGEVSTDTQYF.

There are a few counts of this clone. This chain links TRBV30 with TRBJ2-2; a weak D match, TRBD1 (6 bases). The V end was cut by 4 bases, the J end by 6 bases, with 21 bases between. The CDR3 consists of 16 residues. In germline, CDR1 is GTSNPN, CDR2 SVGIG (reference sequence). In nucleotides, the CDR3 is TGTGCCTGGACGAGTGGTGGGGGCTCCTCTCCCGGGGAGCTGTTTTTT. This gives the protein CAWTSGGGSSPGELFF.

This clone came up a few times. The chain carries TRBV19 and TRBJ2-2; 10 bases fit TRBD1. Germline-derived CDR1 and CDR2 are LNHDA and SQIVND (reference sequence). V gave up 10 bases and J gave up 2 bases; unmatched junction bases: 4. The CDR3 runs 14 residues. The CDR3 here is CATGTGDNTGELFF. The CDR3, as DNA: TGTGCCACCGGGACAGGGGATAACACCGGGGAGCTGTTTTTT. The variable domain in full, completed from reference TRBV19 and TRBJ2-2, reads DGGITQSPKYLFRKEGQNVTLSCEQNLNHDAMYWYRQDPGQGLRLIYYSQIVNDFQKGDIAEGYSVSREKKESFPLTVTSAQKNPTAFYLCATGTGDNTGELFFGEGSRLTVL.

This clone was seen a handful of times. This sequence joins TRBV6-5 and TRBJ2-1, with 7 positions matching TRBD1. The V gene's germline CDR1 is MNHEY and CDR2 SVGAGI. Trimming took 0 bases from V and 10 from J; bases not matched to a gene: 3. This CDR3 is built from 13 residues. The CDR3 region has the DNA TGTGCCAGCAGTTACTCGTCGGGACAGGAGCAGTTCTTC. This translates into CASSYSSGQEQFF.

The chain has TRBV9 and TRBJ2-3, with 7 nucleotides matching TRBD2. CDR1 is SGDLS and CDR2 is YYNGEE in the germline V gene. The CDR3 is made up of 16 amino acids. Unmatched junction bases numbered 8, after V lost 4 bases and J lost 0 bases. CDR3 amino acids: CASSSPGGVSTDTQYF. The CDR3 DNA sequence: TGTGCCAGCAGCTCCCCTGGGGGGGTTAGCACAGATACGCAGTATTTT.

The CDR3: CASSQYCGGWGTDTQYF. DNA for the CDR3: TGTGCCAGCAGCCAATATTGCGGGGGATGGGGCACAGATACGCAGTATTTT. V is TRBV14 and J is TRBJ2-3; 7 nucleotides match TRBD2. V trimming: 2 bases; J trimming: 1 base; junction bases outside the gene matches: 9. Germline CDR1 reads SGHDN; CDR2 reads FVKESK. This CDR3 region has 17 residues.

The chain links TRBV6-5 to TRBJ1-6; D is unresolved. The germline gives CDR1 MNHEY, CDR2 SVGAGI. With 6 bases removed from V and 4 bases from J, the gap between germline ends came to 4 bases. This CDR3 is 12 amino acids long. The CDR3 DNA follows: TGTGCCAGCAGATTATATAATTCACCCCTCCACTTT. The encoded protein is CASRLYNSPLHF.

The CDR3 coding sequence is TGTGCCTGGAGTGACAGTGCCGGGACAGGGGGCTCTGGGGGCCAAGAGACCCAGTACTTC. It is translated as CAWSDSAGTGGSGGQETQYF. This chain connects TRBV30 to TRBJ2-5; 12 bases are shared with TRBD1. The CDR3 spans 20 residues. V gave up 1 base and J gave up 1 base; unmatched junction bases: 16. From germline, CDR1 is GTSNPN and CDR2 SVGIG (reference sequence).

The chain uses TRBV27 and TRBJ2-5, with 9 bases that match TRBD1. CDR1 is MNHEY and CDR2 is SMNVEV in the germline V gene (reference sequence). The CDR3 spans 16 residues. With V trimmed by 4 bases and J by 4 bases, 10 bases remained unmatched. Written as DNA, the CDR3 is TGTGCCAGCAGTTCTCGGACAGGGGTTATTGGAGAGACCCAGTACTTC. It encodes CASSSRTGVIGETQYF.

This clone was counted a few times. The gene calls are TRBV9 and TRBJ2-7, with 7 bases that match TRBD1. V was pared by 4 bases and J by 3 bases, with 7 bases of the junction left unmatched. This CDR3 comprises 14 residues. Germline CDR1 reads SGDLS; CDR2 reads YYNGEE. The CDR3 coding sequence is TGTGCCAGCAGCTCGACCGGGACAGTCTACGAGCAGTACTTC. It is translated as CASSSTGTVYEQYF.

The chain recombines TRBV5-1 with TRBJ2-1; 8 bases match TRBD1. V gave up 2 bases and J gave up 2 bases; unmatched junction bases: 6. This CDR3 has 16 amino acids. Germline V lookup: CDR1 SGHRS, CDR2 YFSETQ. CDR3 sequence reads: CASSLDRGEAYNEQFF. CDR3 DNA: TGCGCCAGCAGCTTAGACAGGGGCGAAGCCTACAATGAGCAGTTCTTC.

Only a few counts were recorded for this clone. The J gene is TRBJ2-7, the V gene TRBV27; no definite D call. This CDR3 contains 11 residues. The V and J ends lost 4 bases and 3 bases respectively, with 4 bases between them. Germline lookup yields CDR1 MNHEY and CDR2 SMNVEV (reference sequence). The CDR3 sequence is CASSSNYEQYF. As DNA, the CDR3 is TGTGCCAGCAGTTCCAACTACGAGCAGTACTTC.

The chain couples TRBV14 to TRBJ2-7; maybe TRBD1 (6 bases). The V and J ends lost 0 bases and 6 bases respectively, with 15 bases between them. From germline, CDR1 is SGHDN and CDR2 FVKESK. The CDR3 is made up of 15 amino acids. The CDR3 DNA is TGTGCCAGCAGCCAAGATCGGACAGCTATCTCCGAGCAGTACTTC. Residues: CASSQDRTAISEQYF.

The rearrangement links TRBV9 to TRBJ1-1, with unresolved D. Between the trimmed V and J ends, which lost 3 bases and 1 base, there was a span of 7 bases. This CDR3 is built from 13 residues. Germline CDR1 reads SGDLS; CDR2 reads YYNGEE. The CDR3 coding sequence is TGTGCCAGCAGCGCCGAGTCGAACACTGAAGCTTTCTTT. Its translation is CASSAESNTEAFF.

V and J are TRBV7-8 and TRBJ2-7; TRBD2 matches 8 bases. Germline V lookup: CDR1 SGHVS, CDR2 FQNEAQ. The V gene end was trimmed by 7 bases and the J gene end by 0 bases; junction bases not matched to a gene: 8. The CDR3 has 15 residues. CDR3 protein: CASTHLAGSSYEQYF. The CDR3 DNA sequence: TGTGCCAGCACACACCTAGCGGGCTCCTCCTACGAGCAGTACTTC. Full variable domain (rest looked up from reference TRBV7-8 and TRBJ2-7): GAGVSQSPRYKVAKRGQDVALRCDPISGHVSLFWYQQALGQGPEFLTYFQNEAQLDKSGLPSDRFFAERPEGSVSTLKIQRTQQEDSAVYLCASTHLAGSSYEQYFGPGTRLTVT.

This chain links TRBV7-2 with TRBJ1-1; unclear D gene. Germline V CDR1 and CDR2: SGHTA, FQGNSA. V was shortened by 8 bases and J by 10 bases, with 17 bases between the two germline ends. The CDR3 runs 12 residues. For the CDR3, the DNA is TGTGCCAGCTCCGGGGTGGGATCGGGAGCTTTCTTT. The encoded protein is CASSGVGSGAFF.

This clone turned up a few times. The V gene is TRBV7-9, the J gene TRBJ2-5; D perhaps matches TRBD1 (6 bases). Trimming took off 7 bases at V and 1 base at J, with 13 bases between the two ends. The CDR3 loop spans 14 amino acids. CDR1 SEHNR and CDR2 FQNEAQ come from the germline V gene (reference sequence). The CDR3 DNA is TGTGCCAGCACCGCGACAGGTACCCAAGAGACCCAGTACTTC. This codes for CASTATGTQETQYF.

The genes are TRBV6-1 and TRBJ1-4; TRBD1 matches 9 bases. CDR3 size: 12 residues. From germline, CDR1 is MNHNS and CDR2 SASEGT. V lost 8 bases, J lost 8 bases, and 3 bases stayed unmatched. CDR3 amino acids: CASWTGVEKLFF. Here the CDR3 DNA reads TGTGCCAGCTGGACAGGGGTGGAAAAACTGTTTTTT.

The rearrangement uses TRBV2 and TRBJ2-3; D is unclear. This CDR3 spans 14 amino acids. The V and J ends lost 8 bases and 6 bases respectively, with 18 bases between them. Germline CDR1 reads SNHLY; CDR2 reads FYNNEI. In DNA, the CDR3 is TGTGCCAGCTCGGTGGTTAATACTGCTGATACGCAGTATTTT. Residues: CASSVVNTADTQYF.